The rows below give T cell receptor beta chains drawn from one sample of a study of blood T cell repertoires in COVID-19. This table comes from immunoSEQ multiplex PCR, and its TCRdb copy is limited to in-frame clones, with some not included. The profile shows over 85,000 clones, over 75% of them singletons. Sequenced sample: peripheral blood. These receptor sequences come from a human donor in a cohort sampled during active COVID-19. Each CDR3 is given with its conserved first and last residue. The order of the fields is clone size, J gene, D gene, V gene, CDR3 protein, CDR3 DNA. D genes are given only for firm matches. The listing skips clone size in some rows; elsewhere it reads once, few, many or a size class.

>NA|TRBJ1-2|NA|TRBV9
CASSDQGWQGYTF
TGTGCCAGCAGCGATCAGGGGTGGCAAGGCTACACCTTC
>NA|TRBJ2-7|NA|TRBV20-1
CSASVRSQGPLGYEQYF
TGCAGTGCTAGTGTCCGATCACAGGGCCCGCTTGGCTACGAGCAGTACTTC
>NA|TRBJ1-6|NA|TRBV6-1
CASSEDSSYSPLHF
TGTGCCAGCAGTGAGGACAGTTCATACTCACCCCTCCACTTT
>NA|TRBJ2-2|TRBD2|TRBV9
CASRLAGETGELFF
TGTGCCAGTAGACTAGCGGGAGAGACCGGGGAGCTGTTTTTT
>NA|TRBJ1-1|TRBD1|TRBV18
CASSATPMDRRGTEAFF
TGTGCCAGCTCTGCTACACCCATGGACAGGCGGGGCACTGAAGCTTTCTTT
>NA|TRBJ1-1|NA|TRBV7-3
CASSLGRTQNTEAFF
TGTGCCAGCAGCTTGGGTAGGACACAGAACACTGAAGCTTTCTTT
>NA|TRBJ2-3|TRBD2|TRBV5-6
CASSWLAGGGRGTDTQYF
TGTGCCAGCAGCTGGTTAGCGGGAGGGGGCCGGGGAACAGATACGCAGTATTTT
>NA|TRBJ2-5|TRBD2|TRBV2
CASSESSGRETQYF
TGTGCCAGCAGTGAATCTAGCGGGCGGGAGACCCAGTACTTC
>once|TRBJ1-1|TRBD1|TRBV11-3
CASSQRTGNEAFF
TGTGCCAGCAGCCAACGGACAGGGAATGAAGCTTTCTTT
>NA|TRBJ2-1|TRBD1|TRBV7-8
CASSLVQGARYNEQFF
TGTGCCAGCAGCTTAGTTCAGGGGGCCAGATACAATGAGCAGTTCTTC
>NA|TRBJ2-7|NA|TRBV2
CASSVAGLYEQYF
TGTGCCAGCAGTGTAGCCGGACTGTACGAGCAGTACTTC
>NA|TRBJ1-6|NA|TRBV20-1
CSASFGGDTYNSPLHF
TGCAGTGCTAGTTTTGGGGGGGATACATATAATTCACCCCTCCACTTT
>NA|TRBJ2-1|TRBD2|TRBV6-2/TRBV6-3
CASSYWLADSYNEQFF
TGTGCCAGCAGTTACTGGCTAGCGGACTCCTACAATGAGCAGTTCTTC
>NA|TRBJ1-2|NA|TRBV19
CASNRQTTFNNGYTF
TGTGCCAGTAACAGGCAGACGACATTTAACAATGGCTACACCTTC
>NA|TRBJ2-6|NA|TRBV4-1
CASSQEAGRSSGANVLTF
TGCGCCAGCAGCCAAGAGGCGGGACGGAGCTCTGGGGCCAACGTCCTGACTTTC
>once|TRBJ2-7|TRBD2|TRBV10-3
CAISDAGGDSYEQYF
TGTGCCATCAGTGACGCGGGAGGGGACTCCTACGAGCAGTACTTC
>NA|TRBJ1-1|NA|TRBV15
CATTSSVNTEAFF
TGTGCCACCACCTCCTCAGTAAACACTGAAGCTTTCTTT
>NA|TRBJ2-7|NA|TRBV7-9
CASSRRDYEQYF
TGTGCCAGCAGCCGCCGGGACTACGAGCAGTACTTC
>few|TRBJ1-4|NA|TRBV3-1/TRBV3-2
CASSSRRGVGKDEKLFF
TGTGCCAGCAGCTCCCGGCGCGGGGTCGGGAAGGATGAAAAACTGTTTTTT
>NA|TRBJ1-2|NA|TRBV4-3
CASSQTYRENGYTF
TGCGCCAGCAGCCAAACCTACAGGGAGAATGGCTACACCTTC
>NA|TRBJ2-3|NA|TRBV7-3
CASSLDSRTDTQYF
TGTGCCAGCAGCTTGGACTCCCGCACAGATACGCAGTATTTT
>few|TRBJ1-5|NA|TRBV2
CASSPGDGQPQHF
TGTGCCAGCAGTCCAGGGGACGGTCAGCCCCAGCATTTT
>NA|TRBJ2-1|NA|TRBV10-1
CASSPENNEQFF
TGCGCCAGCAGCCCCGAGAACAATGAGCAGTTCTTC
>NA|TRBJ2-7|TRBD1|TRBV19
CASSRGQGLVYEQYF
TGTGCCAGTAGTAGGGGACAGGGGCTGGTCTACGAGCAGTACTTC
>NA|TRBJ2-3|TRBD2|TRBV7-2
CASRSRTSGSIDTQYF
TGTGCCAGCAGATCCCGGACTAGCGGGAGTATCGATACGCAGTATTTT
>once|TRBJ2-5|NA|TRBV5-4
CASTRDRRQETQYF
TGTGCCAGCACTAGAGATCGACGGCAAGAGACCCAGTACTTC
>NA|TRBJ1-5|NA|TRBV25-1
CASSLGQQPQHF
TGTGCCAGCAGCCTAGGTCAGCAGCCCCAGCATTTT
>once|TRBJ2-1|TRBD2|TRBV7-9
CATRARPSGRNEQFF
TGTGCCACCCGCGCACGACCTAGCGGGAGGAATGAGCAGTTCTTC
>NA|TRBJ1-6|NA|TRBV9
CASSVAASSYNSPLHF
TGTGCCAGCAGCGTAGCAGCGAGCTCCTATAATTCACCCCTCCACTTT
>once|TRBJ2-1|TRBD2|TRBV7-3
CASTSSSGRANEQFF
TGTGCCAGCACCTCATCAAGCGGGAGGGCCAATGAGCAGTTCTTC
>NA|TRBJ2-2|NA|TRBV15
CATSSRRNTGELFF
TGTGCCACCAGCAGTCGGAGGAACACCGGGGAGCTGTTTTTT
>once|TRBJ1-2|NA|TRBV2
CASSEDRASYGYTF
TGTGCCAGCAGTGAAGACAGGGCGAGCTATGGCTACACCTTC
>NA|TRBJ2-3|NA|TRBV7-2
CASSLLGGTDTQYF
TGTGCCAGCAGCTTACTGGGCGGCACAGATACGCAGTATTTT
>NA|TRBJ1-5|NA|TRBV10-3
CAISGGGSLSANQPQHF
TGTGCCATCAGTGGGGGAGGGTCTCTATCGGCCAATCAGCCCCAGCATTTT
>once|TRBJ1-2|NA|TRBV29-1
CSVEDRDGGVYGYTF
TGCAGCGTTGAAGATCGGGATGGTGGAGTCTATGGCTACACCTTC
>once|TRBJ2-2|NA|TRBV12-5
CASGLETGVGELFF
TGTGCTAGTGGTTTGGAGACAGGCGTCGGGGAGCTGTTTTTT
>NA|TRBJ1-2|TRBD1|TRBV13
CASSRDRVWGYTF
TGTGCCAGCAGCCGGGACAGGGTTTGGGGCTACACCTTC
>NA|TRBJ1-1|NA|TRBV3-1/TRBV3-2
CASSPWEAPNEAFF
TGTGCCAGCAGTCCCTGGGAGGCGCCCAATGAAGCTTTCTTT
>NA|TRBJ1-1|TRBD1|TRBV7-8
CASSPTGGFMNTEAFF
TGTGCCAGCAGCCCCACAGGGGGTTTTATGAACACTGAAGCTTTCTTT
>NA|TRBJ1-4|TRBD1|TRBV5-1
CASSPGVTGGSEKLFF
TGCGCCAGCAGCCCGGGGGTGACAGGGGGCTCTGAAAAACTGTTTTTT
>few|TRBJ2-7|NA|TRBV21-1
CASSKLGTDRTSGGRKQYF
TGTGCCAGCAGCAAACTGGGGACAGACAGGACTAGCGGGGGTAGAAAGCAGTACTTC
>NA|TRBJ2-2|TRBD2|TRBV4-1
CASRHTSGGTGELFF
TGCGCCAGCAGGCACACTAGCGGGGGCACCGGGGAGCTGTTTTTT
>NA|TRBJ1-1|NA|TRBV19
CASRLATGAMNTEAFF
TGTGCCAGTAGGTTGGCGACAGGAGCTATGAACACTGAAGCTTTCTTT
>NA|TRBJ2-1|TRBD2|TRBV7-3
CASSSGGTSAEQFF
TGTGCCAGCAGCTCGGGGGGGACTAGTGCTGAGCAGTTCTTC
>NA|TRBJ2-2|TRBD1|TRBV24-1
CATSENRGQSTGELFF
TGTGCCACCAGTGAGAACAGGGGGCAGAGCACCGGGGAGCTGTTTTTT
>NA|TRBJ1-1|NA|TRBV7-3
CASSYLDTRGTEAFF
TGTGCCAGCAGCTATCTAGATACTCGAGGGACTGAAGCTTTCTTT
>NA|TRBJ1-1|TRBD1|TRBV5-5
CASSLTGGGGAFF
TGTGCCAGCAGCTTGACAGGGGGCGGGGGAGCTTTCTTT
>NA|TRBJ1-2|TRBD1|TRBV7-8
CASSFRDRGRPGYGYTF
TGTGCCAGCAGCTTCCGGGACAGGGGGCGCCCCGGGTATGGCTACACCTTC
>once|TRBJ2-7|TRBD2|TRBV27
CASSSRLAGHEQYF
TGTGCCAGCAGTTCCAGACTAGCGGGACACGAGCAGTACTTC
>NA|TRBJ2-1|TRBD2|TRBV9
CASSVQAGGRGNEQFF
TGTGCCAGCAGCGTACAAGCGGGAGGGAGGGGGAATGAGCAGTTCTTC
>NA|TRBJ2-5|TRBD1|TRBV4-1
CASSERQGAQETQYF
TGCGCCAGCAGCGAAAGACAGGGGGCCCAAGAGACCCAGTACTTC
>NA|TRBJ2-1|TRBD2|TRBV2
CASRKGSGRNSEQFF
TGTGCCAGCAGGAAAGGAAGCGGGAGAAATAGTGAGCAGTTCTTC
>NA|TRBJ1-2|TRBD1|TRBV19
CASSIPSGTGAYGYTF
TGTGCCAGTAGTATTCCTTCCGGGACAGGGGCTTATGGCTACACCTTC
>NA|TRBJ2-3|NA|TRBV20-1
CSASSPLVGGTQYF
TGCAGTGCTAGTTCTCCTCTAGTAGGTGGGACGCAGTATTTT
>NA|TRBJ1-1|NA|TRBV7-2
CASSLGWGSVLEAFF
TGTGCCAGCAGCTTAGGATGGGGTAGCGTTCTCGAAGCTTTCTTT
>NA|TRBJ1-5|NA|TRBV9
CASSRTGGRNQPQHF
TGTGCCAGCAGCCGTACGGGGGGACGGAATCAGCCCCAGCATTTT
>once|TRBJ2-2|TRBD2|TRBV3-1/TRBV3-2
CASSLEGLAGHTGELFF
TGTGCCAGCAGCCTTGAGGGACTAGCGGGCCACACCGGGGAGCTGTTTTTT
>NA|TRBJ2-6|NA|TRBV19
CASLQPHRTVLSGANVLTF
TGTGCCAGTCTCCAACCCCACCGGACAGTGCTCTCTGGGGCCAACGTCCTGACTTTC
>NA|TRBJ2-7|TRBD1|TRBV12-5
CASGPGTARSYEQYF
TGTGCTAGTGGTCCCGGGACAGCCAGGTCCTACGAGCAGTACTTC